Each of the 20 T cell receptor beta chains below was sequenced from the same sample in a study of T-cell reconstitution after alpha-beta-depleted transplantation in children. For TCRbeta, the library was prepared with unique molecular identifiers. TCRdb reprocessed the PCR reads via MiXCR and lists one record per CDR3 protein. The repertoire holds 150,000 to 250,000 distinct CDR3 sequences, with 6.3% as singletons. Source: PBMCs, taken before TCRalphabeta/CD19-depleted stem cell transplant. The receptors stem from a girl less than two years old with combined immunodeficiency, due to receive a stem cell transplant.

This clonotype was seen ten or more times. CDR3 in amino acids: CASSPYRKNTGELFF. In nucleotides, the CDR3 is TGCGCCAGCAGCCCGTACAGGAAGAACACCGGGGAGCTGTTTTTT. The genes are TRBV4-1 and TRBJ2-2; D may be TRBD1 (5 bases). The germline V and J ends were trimmed by 4 bases and 1 base, with 10 bases remaining between them. Germline values: CDR1 MGHRA, CDR2 YSYEKL. The CDR3 consists of 15 residues.

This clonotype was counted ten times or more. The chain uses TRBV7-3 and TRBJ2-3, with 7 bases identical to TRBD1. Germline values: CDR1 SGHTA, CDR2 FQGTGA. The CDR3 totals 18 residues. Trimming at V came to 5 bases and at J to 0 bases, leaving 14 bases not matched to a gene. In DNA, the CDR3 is TGTGCCAGCAGCCCATTATGGGACCGACAGGGTAGCACAGATACGCAGTATTTT. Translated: CASSPLWDRQGSTDTQYF.

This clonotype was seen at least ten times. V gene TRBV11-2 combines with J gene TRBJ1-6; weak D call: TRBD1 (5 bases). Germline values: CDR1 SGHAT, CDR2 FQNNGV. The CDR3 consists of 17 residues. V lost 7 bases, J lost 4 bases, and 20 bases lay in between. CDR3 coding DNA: TGTGCCAGCACCATAAGAACAGGAACGGCTTATAATTCACCCCTCCACTTT. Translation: CASTIRTGTAYNSPLHF.

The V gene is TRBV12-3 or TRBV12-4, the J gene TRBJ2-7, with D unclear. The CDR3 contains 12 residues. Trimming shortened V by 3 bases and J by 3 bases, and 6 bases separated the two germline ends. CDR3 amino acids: CASSLEYYEQYF. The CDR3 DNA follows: TGTGCCAGCAGTTTGGAGTACTACGAGCAGTACTTC.

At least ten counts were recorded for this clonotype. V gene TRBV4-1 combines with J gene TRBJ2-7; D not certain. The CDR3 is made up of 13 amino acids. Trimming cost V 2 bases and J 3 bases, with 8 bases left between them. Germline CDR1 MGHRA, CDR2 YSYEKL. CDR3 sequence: CASSQPGYYEQYF. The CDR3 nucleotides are TGCGCCAGCAGCCAACCTGGGTACTACGAGCAGTACTTC.

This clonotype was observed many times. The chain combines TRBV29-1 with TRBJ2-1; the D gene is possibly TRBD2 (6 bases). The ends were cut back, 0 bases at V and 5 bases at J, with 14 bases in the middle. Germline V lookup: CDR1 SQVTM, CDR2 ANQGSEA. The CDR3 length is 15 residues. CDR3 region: CSVEDLASAHNEQFF. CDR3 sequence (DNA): TGCAGCGTTGAAGATCTAGCGAGCGCCCACAATGAGCAGTTCTTC.

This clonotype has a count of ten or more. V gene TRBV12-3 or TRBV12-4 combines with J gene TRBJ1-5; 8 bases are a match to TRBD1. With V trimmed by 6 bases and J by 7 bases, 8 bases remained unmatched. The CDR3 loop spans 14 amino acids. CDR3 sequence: CASSLDRVNQPQHF. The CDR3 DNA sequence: TGTGCCAGCAGCCTGGACAGGGTAAACCAGCCCCAGCATTTT.

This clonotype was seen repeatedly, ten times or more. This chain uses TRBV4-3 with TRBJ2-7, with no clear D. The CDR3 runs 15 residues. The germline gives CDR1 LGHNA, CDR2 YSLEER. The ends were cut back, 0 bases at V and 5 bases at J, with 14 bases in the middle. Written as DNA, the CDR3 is TGCGCCAGCAGCCAAGATAACGCTAGGGCGGACGAGCAGTACTTC. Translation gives CASSQDNARADEQYF.

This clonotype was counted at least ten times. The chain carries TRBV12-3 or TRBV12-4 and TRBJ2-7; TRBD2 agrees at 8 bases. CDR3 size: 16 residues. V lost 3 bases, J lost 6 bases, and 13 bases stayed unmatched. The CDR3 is CASSLAGGRHLGEQYF. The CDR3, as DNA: TGTGCCAGCAGTTTGGCCGGCGGGAGGCACCTGGGCGAGCAGTACTTC.

CDR3 nucleotide sequence: TGCAGTGCGTCTGGACAGAACATGAACACTGAAGCTTTCTTT. This gives the protein CSASGQNMNTEAFF. The rearrangement joins TRBV20-1 to TRBJ1-1; tentatively, D is TRBD1 (6 bases). The CDR3 is 14 residues long. Germline loops: CDR1 DFQATT, CDR2 SNEGSKA (reference sequence). V lost 6 bases and J lost 0, with 14 bases in between.

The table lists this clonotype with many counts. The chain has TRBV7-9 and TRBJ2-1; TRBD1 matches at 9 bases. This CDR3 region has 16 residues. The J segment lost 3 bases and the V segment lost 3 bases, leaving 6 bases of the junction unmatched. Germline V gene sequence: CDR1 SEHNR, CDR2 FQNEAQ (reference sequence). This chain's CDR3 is CASSLGQGVVYNEQFF. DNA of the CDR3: TGTGCCAGCAGCTTGGGACAGGGAGTAGTCTACAATGAGCAGTTCTTC.

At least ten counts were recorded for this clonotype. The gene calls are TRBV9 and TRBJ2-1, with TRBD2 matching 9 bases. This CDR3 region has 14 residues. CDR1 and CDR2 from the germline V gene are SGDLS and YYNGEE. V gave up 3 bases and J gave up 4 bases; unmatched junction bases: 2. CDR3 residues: CASSATSGYNEQFF. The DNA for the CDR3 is TGTGCCAGCAGCGCGACTAGCGGTTACAATGAGCAGTTCTTC.

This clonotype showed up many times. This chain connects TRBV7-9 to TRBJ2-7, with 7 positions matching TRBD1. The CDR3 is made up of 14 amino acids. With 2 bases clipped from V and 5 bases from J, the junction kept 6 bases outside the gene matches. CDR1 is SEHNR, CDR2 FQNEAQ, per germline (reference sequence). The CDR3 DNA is TGTGCCAGCAGCTTATTCGACAGGGTACACGAGCAGTACTTC. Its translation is CASSLFDRVHEQYF.

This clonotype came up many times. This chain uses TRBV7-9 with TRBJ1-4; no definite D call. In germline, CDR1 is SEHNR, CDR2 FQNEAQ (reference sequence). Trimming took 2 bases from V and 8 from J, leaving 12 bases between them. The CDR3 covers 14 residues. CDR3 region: CASSLKGIGEKLFF. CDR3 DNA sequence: TGTGCCAGCAGCTTAAAGGGCATCGGAGAAAAACTGTTTTTT.

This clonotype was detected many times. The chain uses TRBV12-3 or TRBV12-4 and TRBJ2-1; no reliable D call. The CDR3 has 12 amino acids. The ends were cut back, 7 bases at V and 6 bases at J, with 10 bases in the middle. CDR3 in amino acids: CASTPSLNEQFF. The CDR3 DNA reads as TGTGCCAGCACCCCTAGTCTCAATGAGCAGTTCTTC.

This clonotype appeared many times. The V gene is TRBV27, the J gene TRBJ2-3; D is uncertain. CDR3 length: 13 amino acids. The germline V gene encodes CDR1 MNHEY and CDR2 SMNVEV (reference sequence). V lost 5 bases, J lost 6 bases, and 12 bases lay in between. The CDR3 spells CASSTILVDTQYF. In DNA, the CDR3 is TGTGCCAGCAGTACTATTCTGGTTGATACGCAGTATTTT.

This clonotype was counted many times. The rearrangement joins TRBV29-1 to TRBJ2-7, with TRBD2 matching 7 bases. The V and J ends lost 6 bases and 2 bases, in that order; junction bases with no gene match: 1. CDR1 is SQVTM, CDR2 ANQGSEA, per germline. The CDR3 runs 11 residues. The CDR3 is CSVGTTYEQYF. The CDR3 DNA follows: TGCAGCGTCGGGACTACCTACGAGCAGTACTTC.

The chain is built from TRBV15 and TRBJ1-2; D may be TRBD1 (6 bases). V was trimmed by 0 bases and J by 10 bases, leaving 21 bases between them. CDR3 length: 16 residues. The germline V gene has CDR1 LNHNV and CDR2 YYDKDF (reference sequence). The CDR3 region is CATSRDRGGLTRAYTF. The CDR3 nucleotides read TGTGCCACCAGCAGAGACCGCGGGGGCCTGACTAGAGCCTACACCTTC.

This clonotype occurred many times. CDR3 coding DNA: TGTGCCAGCAGCCAAGATTTGAGCGGGGGGGTAGAGACCCAGTACTTC. It yields the protein CASSQDLSGGVETQYF. The chain combines TRBV4-2 with TRBJ2-5, with TRBD2 identical over 10 bases. This CDR3 spans 16 amino acids. CDR1 is LGHNA and CDR2 is YNFKEQ in the germline V gene. Losses at the gene ends were 0 bases for V and 4 bases for J; bases not matched to a gene: 5.

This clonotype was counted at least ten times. In DNA, the CDR3 is TGTGCCAGCAGCTTAGACGGATTTATTGGGGATGAGCAGTTCTTC. Protein sequence: CASSLDGFIGDEQFF. The chain uses TRBV14 and TRBJ2-1, with D uncertain. In germline, CDR1 is SGHDN, CDR2 FVKESK. V was clipped by 5 bases and J by 8 bases, with 19 bases between them. The CDR3 has 15 amino acids. Full variable domain (missing parts from reference TRBV14 and TRBJ2-1): EAGVTQFPSHSVIEKGQTVTLRCDPISGHDNLYWYRRVMGKEIKFLLHFVKESKQDESGMPNNRFLAERTGGTYSTLKVQPAELEDSGVYFCASSLDGFIGDEQFFGPGTRLTVL.